This note documents a single T cell receptor (beta chain) sequence. Its specific antigen is unknown. Base qualities are not at hand, and no much larger clone is one base apart. The sample belongs to a study of blood T cell repertoires in COVID-19 (dated by TCRdb to about 2020). Describing the broader study: Samples from collaborators originated in the United States, Italy and Spain and spanned both the acute and convalescent phases of COVID-19. Where available, HLA class I and class II types were obtained from metadata supplied by the sample provider rather than from assay-based typing. A de-identified subject ID, COVID-19 status, age in years and sex were almost always included in the sample metadata. The samples were drawn from the first 160 participants of the ongoing ImmuneRACE study and from 950 to 1,500 subjects provided by 6 global collaborators. The repertoires were released in a freely available public database intended as a resource for research on the immune response to SARS-CoV-2. Subjects who had been exposed to COVID-19, were actively infected with it, or had recovered from it provided the deeply sampled blood TCRbeta repertoires that made up the dataset. The prospective study material was composed of cDNA or gDNA derived from T cells, B-cell-depleted T cells, or PBMCs. Study-level results and caveats: The quantity of clinical and demographic metadata differed by source and by participant and was supplied without curation.

Each collaborating institution followed its own protocols to collect whole blood in K2EDTA tubes. For TCRbeta analysis, collaborators shipped samples as frozen whole blood, isolated PBMCs, or DNA extracted from either of those sample types. The immunoSEQ Assay, a bias-controlled multiplex PCR, was used to amplify TCRbeta CDR3 regions from genomic DNA. The paper's processing steps were these. The number of nucleated cells in each sample was estimated by amplification of reference gene primers within the assay. Sequence reads were collapsed and filtered to measure the absolute abundance of every unique TCRbeta CDR3 rearrangement. For each sample, productive Simpson clonality was calculated as the square root of Simpson's diversity index over productive rearrangements. What TCRdb holds here is the immuneACCESS table cut down to in-frame rearrangements. Part of the clones is not present; checked against another copy, under half of the missing clones reflect an unresolved V gene, and the others are unexplained. V and J calls plus clone size are reproduced from that table; the DNA served to infer D and trimming. A total of tens of thousands of clones appear in this sample, around 73% of them only once. Together, the top ten hold under 30% of the sample.

Trimming takes 4 bases off V and 5 bases off J; junction bases not matched to a gene: 7. The CDR3 runs 14 residues from the cysteine to the phenylalanine. The DNA shown is the 42-base CDR3, in frame from base 1. CDR1 SGHRS and CDR2 YFSETQ were looked up in the germline V gene. The sequence was collected from a woman aged 70-85 years with acute or convalescent COVID-19. Sequenced: peripheral blood. In this chain, TRBV5-1 is recombined with TRBJ2-5, and 8 junction bases match TRBD1. The nucleotide sequence reads TGCGCCAGCAGCCCCGGGACAGGTTCGGAGACCCAGTACTTC. Translated, it gives CASSPGTGSETQYF. When the CDR3 is completed using the reference TRBV5-1 and TRBJ2-5 genes on either side, the full variable domain is KAGVTQTPRYLIKTRGQQVTLSCSPISGHRSVSWYQQTPGQGLQFLFEYFSETQRNKGNFPGRFSGRQFSNSRSEMNVSTLELGDSALYLCASSPGTGSETQYFGPGTRLLVL.